This T cell receptor beta chain appears in the sequencing data of a study of cytomegalovirus exposure and HLA in healthy donors. Study-wide context: One earlier analysis, a look at 200 million or so T cells, found almost 120 million unique TCR beta sequences.

As for this clone: The target antigen is unknown.

The PCR used 60 Vbeta and 13 Jbeta primers. Data came from immunoSEQ multiplex PCR; TCRdb stores just in-frame clones and leaves some out. The sample records roughly 110,000 clones, 73% being singletons. General study points: Among CMV-associated TCR beta chains, most appeared HLA-restricted in a later analysis.

The sequenced sample consisted of PBMCs. The source is a man aged 25-40 years in good health and CMV-seronegative.

Here the CDR3 reads CASSRQDRDTGELFF. The CDR3 DNA sequence: TGTGCCAGCAGTCGACAGGACCGAGACACCGGGGAGCTGTTTTTT. The rearrangement links TRBV6-6 to TRBJ2-2; perhaps TRBD1 as D (6 bases). Trimming pared 5 bases from V and 3 bases from J, leaving 13 bases between. The CDR3 spans 15 residues. Per the germline V gene, CDR1 is MNHNY and CDR2 is SVGAGI (reference sequence).